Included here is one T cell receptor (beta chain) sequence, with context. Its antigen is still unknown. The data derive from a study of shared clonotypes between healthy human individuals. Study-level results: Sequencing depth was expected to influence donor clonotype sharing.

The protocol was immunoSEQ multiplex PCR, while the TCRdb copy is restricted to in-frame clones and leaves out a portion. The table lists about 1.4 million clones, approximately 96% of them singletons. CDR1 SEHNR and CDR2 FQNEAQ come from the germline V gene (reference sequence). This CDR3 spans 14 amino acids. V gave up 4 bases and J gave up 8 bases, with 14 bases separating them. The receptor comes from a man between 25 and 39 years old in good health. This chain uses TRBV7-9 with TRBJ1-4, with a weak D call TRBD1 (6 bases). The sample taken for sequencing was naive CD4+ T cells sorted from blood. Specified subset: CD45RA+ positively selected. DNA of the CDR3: TGTGCCAGCAGCTCTTCGGGGGCAGGGGAAAAACTGTTTTTT. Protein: CASSSSGAGEKLFF.